These T cell receptor beta chains were read from a single sample in a study of Graves' ophthalmopathy and Graves' hyperthyroidism. TCRdb itself ran the multiplex PCR reads through MiXCR, one entry per CDR3 protein. The data contain about 740,000 distinct CDR3 sequences, approximately 40% of them seen just once; the ten biggest clones take up 35% to 55%. Sequencing was performed on peripheral blood. Source of these receptors: an adult man with Graves' ophthalmopathy. The CDR3 runs from the conserved cysteine through the conserved F or W. Fields, in order: CDR3 length, V gene, clone size, D gene, J gene, CDR3 DNA, CDR3 protein. A D gene is named only where the DNA matches it firmly. Not every row has a clone size; where given, it reads once, few, many or a size class.

15	TRBV20-1	few	TRBD1	TRBJ1-5	TGCAGTGCTAGGCCGAAAACAGGGGGTGGTTTGACCCAGCATTTT	CSARPKTGGGLTQHF
13	TRBV29-1	NA	NA	TRBJ1-2	TGCAGCGCTCAAGGGTCTGGGAACTATGGCTACACCTTC	CSAQGSGNYGYTF
10	TRBV2	NA	TRBD1	TRBJ1-2	TGTGCCAGCGGACAGGACCGCTACACCTTC	CASGQDRYTF
15	TRBV29-1	many	NA	TRBJ2-5	TGCAGCGTTGATCCGTCCGGGACGTTGGGAGAGACCCAGTACTTC	CSVDPSGTLGETQYF
14	TRBV6-5	many	NA	TRBJ1-2	TGTGCCAGCAGGAAGGGGGGCTCTAACTATGGCTACACCTTC	CASRKGGSNYGYTF
13	TRBV29-1	NA	NA	TRBJ1-5	TGCAGTGTTGGACTGGAAGGCAATCAGCCCCAGCATTTT	CSVGLEGNQPQHF
14	TRBV2	NA	NA	TRBJ2-7	TGTGCCAGCAGGGAAGGACACGGGAGTTACGAGCAGTACTTC	CASREGHGSYEQYF
18	TRBV2	NA	NA	TRBJ1-5	TGTGCCAGCAGTCAGGCGTTGGTTGGGGCAGGGTGGAGGCAGCCCCAGCATTTT	CASSQALVGAGWRQPQHF
10	TRBV29-1	NA	NA	TRBJ2-5	TGCAGCGTTGACGGCGGAGGGGGCTTCTTC	CSVDGGGGFF
15	TRBV29-1	many	NA	TRBJ2-5	TGCAGCGTTGACGGGCTAGGAGGAAGTCAAGAGACCCAGTACTTC	CSVDGLGGSQETQYF
16	TRBV7-9	NA	TRBD2	TRBJ2-7	TGTGCCAGCAGTCCAAGAATTGGCGGGAGAGGTTACGAGCAGTACTTC	CASSPRIGGRGYEQYF
14	TRBV7-2	NA	TRBD1	TRBJ1-2	TGTGCCAGCAGCTCTGGACAGGTGGACTATGGCTACACCTTC	CASSSGQVDYGYTF
15	TRBV7-2	NA	TRBD1	TRBJ1-2	TGTGCCAGCAGTTCTGGGACAGGGCAAAACTATGGCTACACCTTC	CASSSGTGQNYGYTF
14	TRBV11-2	NA	NA	TRBJ1-2	TGTGCCAGCAGCTTAGTTCCGGGACCCTATGGCTACACCTTC	CASSLVPGPYGYTF
14	TRBV6-1	NA	NA	TRBJ1-6	TGTGCCAGCAGTGTGGAACAGGGCGCTTCACCCCTCCACTTT	CASSVEQGASPLHF
9	TRBV20-1	NA	TRBD1	TRBJ1-5	TGCAGTGCTACAGGGGGCCAGCATTTT	CSATGGQHF
13	TRBV7-9	NA	NA	TRBJ1-6	TGTGCCAGCAGCTCCTTATATAATTCACCCCCCCACTTT	CASSSLYNSPPHF
14	TRBV10-3	NA	TRBD1	TRBJ1-5	TGTGCCAGCCAGACCGGGACAGGGGATCAGCCCCAGCATTTT	CASQTGTGDQPQHF
12	TRBV11-2	few	NA	TRBJ2-5	TGTGCCAGCAGCCAAAGGGTGGAGACCCAGTACTTC	CASSQRVETQYF
13	TRBV24-1	many	NA	TRBJ1-5	TGTGCCAGCTCCCGGAGGGGCAATCAGCCCCAGCATTTT	CASSRRGNQPQHF
13	TRBV5-6	few	NA	TRBJ2-7	TGTGCCAGCAGCTTGGAGCAGTGGGGCGAGCAGTACTTC	CASSLEQWGEQYF
13	TRBV20-1	many	TRBD1	TRBJ1-2	TGCAGTGCTAGGGGGACAGGCAACTATGGCTACACCTTC	CSARGTGNYGYTF
14	TRBV5-5	few	NA	TRBJ1-4	TGTGCCAGCAGCTTGGTTGCGTTCGGTGAAAAACTGTTTTTT	CASSLVAFGEKLFF
14	TRBV11-2	NA	TRBD1	TRBJ2-2	TGTGCCAGCAGCTTAGTACAGGGGGCCGGGGAGCTGTTTTTT	CASSLVQGAGELFF
14	TRBV7-9	few	NA	TRBJ1-2	TGTGCCAGCAGCCAGAATGACAGGACATATGGCTACACCTTC	CASSQNDRTYGYTF
16	TRBV4-2	few	NA	TRBJ1-1	TGTGCCAGCAGCCAAGATCAGGGGACGATTCGCGCTGAAGCTTTCTTT	CASSQDQGTIRAEAFF
14	TRBV2	many	NA	TRBJ1-1	TGTGCCAGCAGTGAAACGAGGTTCTCTCCTGAAGCTTTCTTT	CASSETRFSPEAFF
13	TRBV7-3	NA	NA	TRBJ2-5	TGTGCCAGCAGCAATGACTTACAAGAGACCCAGTACTTC	CASSNDLQETQYF
11	TRBV7-2	NA	NA	TRBJ1-4	TGTGCCAGCAGAAAAAAAGGAACACTGTTTTTT	CASRKKGTLFF
14	TRBV4-3	NA	NA	TRBJ1-1	TGCGCCAGCAGCCAAGATGGGGGCACCTCCGAAGCTTTCTTT	CASSQDGGTSEAFF
13	TRBV2	many	NA	TRBJ1-2	TGTGCCAGCAGCTCCACAGGAAACTATGGCTACACCTTC	CASSSTGNYGYTF
14	TRBV5-5	many	NA	TRBJ1-1	TGTGCCAGCAGCTTGCCAGGGCCGAACACTGAAGCTTTCTTT	CASSLPGPNTEAFF
13	TRBV19	few	NA	TRBJ1-5	TGTGCCAGTAGTACGGAGGATTCTCAGCCCCAGCATTTT	CASSTEDSQPQHF
15	TRBV7-2	many	NA	TRBJ2-5	TGTGCCAGCAGCCCGACTTTAGGAACCAAAGAGACCCAGTACTTC	CASSPTLGTKETQYF
15	TRBV24-1	few	NA	TRBJ1-5	TGTGCCAGCAGCCCCAAACAGGGATACAATCAGCCCCAGCATTTT	CASSPKQGYNQPQHF
14	TRBV20-1	NA	TRBD1	TRBJ1-2	TGCAGTGCTCTTTCCGGGACAGCCGGCCATGGCTACACCTTC	CSALSGTAGHGYTF
13	TRBV2	NA	NA	TRBJ2-7	TGTGCCAGCAGTGAAGCGGGGGCGGGAGAGCAGTACTTC	CASSEAGAGEQYF
13	TRBV12-3/TRBV12-4	NA	NA	TRBJ2-6	TGTGCCAGCAGTACGGCTGGGGCCAACGTCCTGACTTTC	CASSTAGANVLTF
16	TRBV7-2	NA	NA	TRBJ1-6	TGTGCCAGCGACAAAGTAGGGGGTACCTATAATTCACCCCTCCACTTT	CASDKVGGTYNSPLHF
12	TRBV10-2	many	NA	TRBJ1-5	TGCGCCAGCTGTCAGGGCAATCAGCCCCAGCATTTT	CASCQGNQPQHF
13	TRBV12-3/TRBV12-4	few	NA	TRBJ1-2	TGTGCCAGCAGTTCCGGACAGACATATGGCTACACCTTC	CASSSGQTYGYTF
14	TRBV20-1	few	TRBD1	TRBJ1-5	TGCAGTGCTAGAGATGGGACAGGGGATCAGCCCCAGCATTTT	CSARDGTGDQPQHF
13	TRBV6-5	NA	TRBD1	TRBJ2-7	TGTGCCACCAAGGACAGGGCTGCCTACGAGCAGTACTTC	CATKDRAAYEQYF
14	TRBV19	NA	NA	TRBJ1-1	TGTGCCAGTAGTATGGGGTCCAAGAACACTGAAGCTTTCTTT	CASSMGSKNTEAFF
12	TRBV2	NA	TRBD1	TRBJ2-7	TGTGCCAGCGGGGAGGACAGGGCCGAGCAGTACTTC	CASGEDRAEQYF
15	TRBV3-1	few	NA	TRBJ1-6	TGTGCCAGCAGCCAACGGGCAGATTACAATTCACCCCTCCACTTT	CASSQRADYNSPLHF
12	TRBV15	NA	TRBD1	TRBJ1-2	TGTGCTACAGGGGCTGGCGGCTATGGCTACACCTTC	CATGAGGYGYTF
14	TRBV12-3/TRBV12-4	NA	NA	TRBJ2-7	TGTGCCAGCAGTTTAGCGCAGGGCCGCTACGAGCAGTACTTC	CASSLAQGRYEQYF
17	TRBV5-5	few	NA	TRBJ1-4	TGTGCCAGCAGCTTGATTTCTGCGGGTCAGGGCGATGAAAAACTGTTTTTT	CASSLISAGQGDEKLFF
13	TRBV5-1	few	NA	TRBJ2-7	TGCGCCAGCAGCTGGGGGACCTCCTACGAGCAGTACTTC	CASSWGTSYEQYF
14	TRBV5-1	NA	NA	TRBJ2-5	TGCGCCAGCAGCTCGGGGACACCCCGAGAGACCCAGTACTTC	CASSSGTPRETQYF
16	TRBV7-9	NA	NA	TRBJ2-7	TGTGCCAGCAGCCCTCCTCGGGGGGCTTCCTCCTACGAGCAGTACTTC	CASSPPRGASSYEQYF
15	TRBV2	few	TRBD1	TRBJ1-4	TGTGCCAGCAGTCATGGACAGGGCAGTAATGAAAAACTGTTTTTT	CASSHGQGSNEKLFF
13	TRBV29-1	NA	TRBD1	TRBJ2-7	TGCAGCACCGGACAGGGGGTTGGCTACGAGCAGTACTTC	CSTGQGVGYEQYF